These 2 T cell receptor beta chains came from one sample sequenced in a study of CD8 T cells in Susac syndrome (dated by TCRdb to about 2019). Libraries were constructed by the immunoSEQ multiplex PCR assay. RNA was extracted with the RNeasy kit and about 0.5 to 1 ug was reverse transcribed using random hexamers. TCRdb passed the public sequencing reads through fastp at Q25 and MiXCR, retaining productive beta sequences. Duplicate CDR3 protein sequences are folded into a single record with the most common DNA and genes. This sample has approximately 120,000 distinct CDR3 sequences in its table, and about 95% of those were observed once. Clones ranked in the top ten supply roughly 0.096% of the sample. The sequencing sample was made of CD4+ T cells from PBMCs. The origin of the receptors is a human donor in good health.

This chain joins TRBV6-5 and TRBJ2-4; TRBD1 agrees at 10 bases. The V gene's germline CDR1 is MNHEY and CDR2 SVGAGI. The CDR3 totals 16 residues. The junction had 5 bases not matched to a gene; V was cut back by 3 bases and J by 3 bases. Here the CDR3 DNA reads TGTGCCAGCAGTTATGTTGGGACAGGGGTCAAAAACATTCAGTACTTC. It specifies CASSYVGTGVKNIQYF.

The chain joins TRBV3-1 to TRBJ1-2; unclear D gene. The germline V gene has CDR1 LGHDT and CDR2 YNNKEL (reference sequence). The CDR3 has 14 amino acids. V lost 5 bases to trimming and J lost 2 bases, with 12 bases between them. The CDR3 DNA is TGTGCCAGCAGCTTCACGGATTACAACTATGGCTACACCTTC. This encodes CASSFTDYNYGYTF.